This TCR beta chain emerged from a study of early T cells in non-severe SARS-CoV-2 infection (dated by TCRdb to about 2021). For the wider study: Bulk RNA from unsorted whole blood was used for TCR sequencing, so alpha and beta chains could not be paired.

The paper's findings and limits, for the study overall: VDJdb matching was skewed toward anti-spike CD8 responses, so virus-specific expansions were likely underestimated and private and CD4 specificities were missed.

The sample holds many counts of this clonotype. This receptor's antigen is unknown. Qualities for individual bases were not recorded, and no much larger clone is one base off. The study was a case-control design nested within a healthcare worker cohort in London, UK, with weekly nasopharyngeal swab PCR tests and blood sampling. Between 23 and 31 March 2020, the week of the UK lockdown, healthcare workers were enrolled and then followed up weekly for as long as 16 weeks. Library method: 5' RACE. Sequencing was performed on a NextSeq 500. In the TCR library protocol, unique molecular identifiers were attached to individual cDNA molecules to correct for PCR bias and sequencing error. Both TCR alpha and beta chains were sequenced, and tight co-correlation was observed between alpha and beta sequence abundances in each sample. As for the authors' bioinformatics: Decombinator V4 was used to annotate the V gene, J gene and CDR3 of the TCR sequences. Expanded TCRs were defined as changing significantly between any two time points under a Poisson model with p below 0.0001. Abundances of TCRs were expressed as counts per million after normalisation to the total number of TCRs sequenced in each sample. MAIT TCRs were defined by TRAV1-2 paired with TRAJ12, TRAJ20 or TRAJ33, and iNKT TCRs by TRAV10 paired with TRAJ18. VDJdb, accessed 1 November 2021, was searched for CMV, EBV and SARS-CoV-2 annotated TCRs, excluding TCRs annotated for multiple antigens. Starting from the raw public reads, TCRdb applied fastp trimming at Q25, assembled clones with MiXCR and retained in-frame beta chains. CDR3 protein sequences are deduplicated, and each keeps its most common genes and DNA. For this entry, the V and J calls and clone size follow TCRdb and not the study's own pipeline. The sample yields tens of thousands of distinct CDR3 sequences; under 4.5% were counted once. Of the sample, more than 2.5% falls within the top ten clones.

Between the V and J ends, shortened by 5 bases and 4 bases respectively, the junction contains 19 bases. Taken from cysteine to phenylalanine, the CDR3 has 16 residues. The entry retains the CDR3 DNA only, 48 bases that are in frame from base 1. Via the germline V gene, CDR1 is SGHNT and CDR2 YENEEA. The sequenced sample was whole blood. The TCR sequence derives from an adult who was a healthcare worker with PCR-confirmed SARS-CoV-2 infection or an uninfected control (not recorded which). The rearranged segments are TRBV11-3 and TRBJ2-3; D gene: possibly TRBD2, on 6 matching bases. The CDR3: CASSPLAGGSADTQYF. The nucleotide sequence reads TGTGCCAGCAGCCCCCTGGCCGGGGGATCGGCAGATACGCAGTATTTT.